This TCR beta chain was profiled in a study of CD8 T cells in Susac syndrome. An input of 0.5 to 1 ug of RNA was subjected to reverse transcription using random hexamers. TCRdb used MiXCR to reprocess the immunoSEQ multiplex PCR reads, holding one entry per CDR3 protein. The sample lists about 440,000 distinct CDR3 sequences; around 85% were seen once. After removal of 7 bases from V and 4 bases from J, the junction contained 4 bases not matched to a gene. The V gene's germline CDR1 is MDHEN and CDR2 SYDVKM. This CDR3 is 13 amino acids long. Peripheral blood CD8+ and CD4+ T cells were profiled by TCR beta sequencing. The patients who served as multiple sclerosis controls were treatment-naive and had stable or active relapsing-remitting disease that fulfilled the revised McDonald criteria.

The sequence came from a human donor with multiple sclerosis. What was sequenced was CD8+ T cells from PBMCs. The V and J genes are TRBV28 and TRBJ2-1; the match to TRBD2 covers 7 bases. In DNA, the CDR3 is TGTGCCAGCATGAGCGGGAAATACAATGAGCAGTTCTTC. Translated, it gives CASMSGKYNEQFF.